The rows below give T cell receptor beta chains drawn from one sample of a study of T cells in localized non-small cell lung cancer. The protocol was immunoSEQ multiplex PCR, while the TCRdb copy is restricted to in-frame clones and leaves out a portion. Counted here are 30,000 to 35,000 clones, approximately 92% occurring once; the ten biggest clones make up about 2.2%. Here the sequenced sample was peripheral blood, taken before any cancer treatment. The receptors originated from a female donor aged 60 or older with stage I lung adenocarcinoma. Both conserved end residues are part of each CDR3. D genes are given only for firm matches. Clone size, where shown, is once, few, many, or a class for clones that have expanded.

15	TRBV28	NA	TRBD2	TRBJ2-3	TGTGCCAGCAGTTTATTGGGGGGGGGCACAGATACGCAGTATTTT	CASSLLGGGTDTQYF
15	TRBV11-3	NA	NA	TRBJ1-1	TGTGCCAGCAGCTTAGATCACGGTGGCAGGGGTGAAGCTTTCTTT	CASSLDHGGRGEAFF
14	TRBV18	NA	NA	TRBJ1-2	TGTGCCAGCTCACCTAATGGGGCAGCTTATGGCTACACCTTC	CASSPNGAAYGYTF
15	TRBV7-9	NA	NA	TRBJ2-5	TGTGCCAGCAGCTTATTCCCGCAGGGTCAAGAGACCCAGTACTTC	CASSLFPQGQETQYF
13	TRBV4-3	NA	NA	TRBJ1-6	TGCGCCAGCAGCCAAGGGGCAGATTCACCCCTCCACTTT	CASSQGADSPLHF
14	TRBV5-4	NA	NA	TRBJ1-1	TGTGCCAGCAGCTTGAAGGGGGTGAGCACTGAAGCTTTCTTT	CASSLKGVSTEAFF
14	TRBV5-1	once	NA	TRBJ1-1	TGCGCCAGCAGCTTGTGGGGGATTGACACTGAAGCTTTCTTT	CASSLWGIDTEAFF
16	TRBV9	NA	TRBD2	TRBJ2-7	TGTGCCAGCAGCGTATCTAGCGGGGGGTCGGCGGGCGAGCAGTACTTC	CASSVSSGGSAGEQYF
18	TRBV7-2	NA	TRBD1	TRBJ1-5	TGTGCCAGCAGCTTACTAGGGGGGGGACAGGGTAGCAATCAGCCCCAGCATTTT	CASSLLGGGQGSNQPQHF
17	TRBV7-8	NA	NA	TRBJ2-2	TGTGCCAGCACCCCCCTCTCCAGGGTCTCCGACACCGGGGAGCTGTTTTTT	CASTPLSRVSDTGELFF